The next 20 T cell receptor beta chains were all read from a single sample in a study of blood T cell repertoires in COVID-19 (dated by TCRdb to about 2020). The receptor library was made with the immunoSEQ multiplex PCR assay. The table comes from immuneACCESS by way of TCRdb, which keeps in-frame sequences with V and J called. Part of the clones is missing from these tables; in studies checked, under half for an unresolved V gene and the rest for unknown reasons. In all, the sample holds some 97,000 clones, and 90% of those were seen once. The ten biggest clones cover about 5.2% of the sample. The sequencing input was peripheral blood. The receptor set was obtained from a man between 45 and 60 years old with acute or convalescent COVID-19.

The rearrangement links TRBV6-5 to TRBJ2-1, with D maybe TRBD1 (6 bases). The CDR3 extends over 13 amino acids. Trimming left V 6 bases short and J 5 bases short, with 11 bases between. Germline loops: CDR1 MNHEY, CDR2 SVGAGI. The CDR3 loop is CASSRGQDNEQFF. CDR3 DNA sequence: TGTGCCAGCAGCCGGGGACAAGACAATGAGCAGTTCTTC.

The chain couples TRBV27 to TRBJ1-1, with unresolved D. This CDR3 is 14 amino acids long. CDR1 is MNHEY and CDR2 is SMNVEV in the germline V gene (reference sequence). V was shortened by 5 bases and J by 1 base, with 11 bases between the two germline ends. This chain's CDR3 is CASSPFRENTEAFF. CDR3 bases: TGTGCCAGCAGTCCTTTCCGAGAGAACACTGAAGCTTTCTTT.

The V and J genes are TRBV2 and TRBJ1-3, with 12 bases lining up with TRBD1. The CDR3 is 16 residues long. V gave up 6 bases and J gave up 4 bases; unmatched junction bases: 7. CDR1 is SNHLY and CDR2 is FYNNEI in the germline V gene. The CDR3 region has the DNA TGTGCCAGCAGGCCGGGACAGGGGGCAGAAGGAAACACCATATATTTT. Residues: CASRPGQGAEGNTIYF.

The chain carries TRBV7-9 and TRBJ2-3; TRBD2 matches at 7 bases. Germline trimming cut 5 bases from V and 2 bases from J; bases unmatched to any gene: 7. The CDR3 has 15 amino acids. Per germline, CDR1 SEHNR and CDR2 FQNEAQ (reference sequence). CDR3 nucleotides: TGTGCCAGCAGCCCAGGACTAGGGGACACAGATACGCAGTATTTT. It translates to CASSPGLGDTDTQYF.

The rearrangement links TRBV5-4 to TRBJ1-4, with a tentative D call TRBD1 (5 bases). CDR1 and CDR2 (germline): SGHNT, YYREEE (reference sequence). This CDR3 is 14 amino acids long. Trimming shortened V by 0 bases and J by 10 bases, and 13 bases separated the two germline ends. CDR3 in amino acids: CASSLDGAPRKLFF. As DNA, the CDR3 is TGTGCCAGCAGCTTGGATGGGGCACCCCGAAAACTGTTTTTT. Drawing the rest from reference TRBV5-4 and TRBJ1-4, the complete variable domain is ETGVTQSPTHLIKTRGQQVTLRCSSQSGHNTVSWYQQALGQGPQFIFQYYREEENGRGNFPPRFSGLQFPNYSSELNVNALELDDSALYLCASSLDGAPRKLFFGSGTQLSVL.

The V gene is TRBV9, the J gene TRBJ1-5, with D perhaps matching TRBD1 (5 bases). Germline V gives CDR1 SGDLS, CDR2 YYNGEE. The CDR3 is 13 residues long. The V end lost 3 bases, the J end lost 4 bases, and 8 bases lay between the germline ends. The CDR3 coding sequence is TGTGCCAGCAGCGACCAGGGAAATCAGCCCCAGCATTTT. This translates into CASSDQGNQPQHF. The entire variable domain, with the rest obtained from reference TRBV9 and TRBJ1-5, is as follows: DSGVTQTPKHLITATGQRVTLRCSPRSGDLSVYWYQQSLDQGLQFLIQYYNGEERAKGNILERFSAQQFPDLHSELNLSSLELGDSALYFCASSDQGNQPQHFGDGTRLSIL.

This clone appeared a few times. This chain uses TRBV5-8 with TRBJ1-1; 10 bases map to TRBD1. Trimming cost V 5 bases and J 5 bases; bases outside gene matches: 6. The CDR3 runs 14 residues. CDR1 and CDR2 from the germline V gene are SGHTS and YDEGEE. In DNA form, the CDR3 reads TGTGCCAGCAGGCGGACAGGGGGTGGGACTGAAGCTTTCTTT. It is translated as CASRRTGGGTEAFF.

This chain joins TRBV10-3 and TRBJ2-1; the match to TRBD2 covers 13 bases. CDR3 length: 16 residues. V lost 6 bases to trimming and J lost 9 bases; unmatched junction nucleotides: 11. Germline loops: CDR1 ENHRY, CDR2 SYGVKD. The DNA of the CDR3 is TGTGCCATCAGGGGGACTAGCGGGATTCAGGTTAGTGAGCAGTTCTTC. Translation gives CAIRGTSGIQVSEQFF.

The chain employs TRBV5-8 and TRBJ1-5; 8 bases map to TRBD1. V was pared by 5 bases and J by 6 bases, with 7 bases of the junction left unmatched. Germline V gene lookup returns CDR1 SGHTS and CDR2 YDEGEE. This CDR3 is 14 amino acids long. The CDR3 bases are TGTGCCAGCAGAAACAGGGGGGGCAGTCAGCCCCAGCATTTT. Encoded protein: CASRNRGGSQPQHF.

Written as DNA, the CDR3 is TGTGCCAGTAGTGGGAGGGCCCTGGGCTACGAGCAGTACTTC. Translating gives CASSGRALGYEQYF. This rearrangement joins TRBV19 to TRBJ2-7, with 7 positions matching TRBD2. The CDR3 runs 14 residues. With V trimmed by 5 bases and J by 3 bases, 7 bases remained unmatched. Germline V gives CDR1 LNHDA, CDR2 SQIVND (reference sequence).

V and J are TRBV10-2 and TRBJ2-5, with D tentatively TRBD1 (6 bases). Germline V CDR1 and CDR2: WSHSY, SAAADI. Between the trimmed V and J ends, which lost 2 bases and 4 bases, there was a span of 11 bases. This CDR3 is built from 14 residues. The CDR3 coding sequence is TGCGCCAGCAGTGAGAGGGCAGGGGCAGAGACCCAGTACTTC. Translation gives CASSERAGAETQYF.

The chain couples TRBV4-1 to TRBJ2-2, with 10 bases lining up with TRBD2. Trimming at V came to 4 bases and at J to 5 bases, leaving 7 bases not matched to a gene. Looked up from germline, CDR1 is MGHRA and CDR2 is YSYEKL. The CDR3 has 16 amino acids. The CDR3, as DNA: TGCGCCAGCAGCCCACCAGGACTAGCGGATACCGGGGAGCTGTTTTTT. Protein sequence: CASSPPGLADTGELFF.

J is TRBJ1-1 and V is TRBV11-3; D not certain. The CDR3 runs to 14 residues. V was shortened by 5 bases and J by 1 base, with 11 bases between the two germline ends. Germline lookup yields CDR1 SGHNT and CDR2 YENEEA. The CDR3 DNA sequence: TGTGCCAGCAGCCTCCGGGTTGGGAACACTGAAGCTTTCTTT. It yields the protein CASSLRVGNTEAFF.

This chain joins TRBV6-4 and TRBJ2-7; TRBD1 might be the D (5 bases). V was trimmed by 3 bases and J by 2 bases, leaving 8 bases between them. The germline CDR1 and CDR2 sequences are MRHNA and SNTAGT. The CDR3 extends over 13 amino acids. The CDR3 nucleotides read TGTGCCAGCAGTGAAGGGGTCCCCTACGAGCAGTACTTC. Amino acid sequence: CASSEGVPYEQYF.

The J gene is TRBJ1-1, the V gene TRBV7-8; 9 bases are shared with TRBD1. CDR3 size: 15 residues. With V trimmed by 5 bases and J by 3 bases, 7 bases remained unmatched. Germline V CDR1 and CDR2: SGHVS, FQNEAQ. The CDR3 spells CASSPQGAGDTEAFF. The CDR3 bases are TGTGCCAGCAGCCCACAGGGGGCGGGTGACACTGAAGCTTTCTTT.

This chain connects TRBV12-3 or TRBV12-4 to TRBJ2-5; possibly TRBD1 for D (5 bases). The CDR3 consists of 13 residues. Trimming left V 5 bases short and J 7 bases short, with 14 bases between. The CDR3 nucleotides are TGTGCCAGCAGTCTGACAGCAAGAGCGACCCAGTACTTC. Amino acid sequence: CASSLTARATQYF.

The chain links TRBV12-3 or TRBV12-4 to TRBJ1-1; D unclear. The germline V and J ends were trimmed by 6 bases and 7 bases, with 9 bases remaining between them. This CDR3 region has 11 residues. The CDR3, as DNA: TGTGCCAGCAGCAAAAAGCTTGAAGCTTTCTTT. Translated: CASSKKLEAFF.

This clone was recorded once. This chain uses TRBV24-1 with TRBJ2-1; the D is unclear. The germline gives CDR1 KGHDR, CDR2 SFDVKD. With 3 bases removed from V and 6 bases from J, the gap between germline ends came to 5 bases. The CDR3 runs 12 residues. DNA of the CDR3: TGTGCCACCAGTGATCGAGCCAATGAGCAGTTCTTC. Encoded protein: CATSDRANEQFF.

The V and J genes are TRBV7-2 and TRBJ2-3; 9 bases are shared with TRBD1. The CDR3 runs 15 residues. Germline loops: CDR1 SGHTA, CDR2 FQGNSA. The V segment lost 5 bases and the J segment 2 bases; nucleotides outside the gene matches: 5. CDR3 sequence reads: CASSPTGGNTDTQYF. The CDR3 region has the DNA TGTGCCAGCAGCCCTACAGGGGGCAACACAGATACGCAGTATTTT.

This clone was seen only once. The genes are TRBV24-1 and TRBJ2-5; 8 positions match TRBD1. The CDR3 is made up of 15 amino acids. Losses at the gene ends were 5 bases for V and 2 bases for J; bases not matched to a gene: 6. Germline loops: CDR1 KGHDR, CDR2 SFDVKD. CDR3 in DNA: TGTGCCACCAGTGGAGGGACAGGAGGACAAGAGACCCAGTACTTC. Translated, it gives CATSGGTGGQETQYF.